Shown below are 8 T cell receptor beta chains from a single sample sequenced in a study of T-cell reconstitution after alpha-beta-depleted transplantation in children. For TCRbeta, the library was prepared with unique molecular identifiers. TCRdb processed the PCR reads anew with MiXCR; each CDR3 protein has one entry. The table includes approximately 400,000 distinct CDR3 sequences, roughly a tenth detected once. Sequencing used PBMCs from the stem cell graft donor, obtained from the stem cell graft. The origin of the receptors is a human donor who donated a stem cell graft to a child with acute myeloid leukemia.

This clonotype turned up a few times. J is TRBJ2-5 and V is TRBV5-1; D may correspond to TRBD1 or TRBD2 (5 bases each). CDR3 length: 13 residues. CDR1 and CDR2 from the germline V gene are SGHRS and YFSETQ. With 6 bases removed from V and 4 bases from J, the gap between germline ends came to 13 bases. The CDR3 protein is CASTTPGTETQYF. Here the CDR3 DNA reads TGCGCCAGCACCACCCCGGGGACAGAGACCCAGTACTTC.

The CDR3 DNA reads TGTGCCAGCAGTTACGGGCGGGAGCCTTACAATGAGCAGTTCTTC. Translating it yields CASSYGREPYNEQFF. The V and J genes are TRBV6-5 and TRBJ2-1; 7 bases fit TRBD2. V was pared by 2 bases and J by 4 bases, with 5 bases of the junction left unmatched. The germline gives CDR1 MNHEY, CDR2 SVGAGI. The CDR3 covers 15 residues.

The rearrangement uses TRBV7-8 and TRBJ2-7, with D unresolved. This CDR3 is 13 amino acids long. V was cut by 2 bases and J by 2 bases, with 7 bases left in between. CDR1 is SGHVS and CDR2 is FQNEAQ in the germline V gene. The CDR3 nucleotides read TGTGCCAGCAGCTTACGGCTAACCTACGAGCAGTACGTC. Translated, it gives CASSLRLTYEQYV.

This clonotype showed up just a few times. This chain links TRBV10-3 with TRBJ1-5, with D tentatively TRBD1 (5 bases). There are 14 residues in the CDR3. Trimming pared 6 bases from V and 4 bases from J, leaving 13 bases between. Germline CDR1 and CDR2: ENHRY and SYGVKD. CDR3 residues: CAISRAEENQPQHF. The CDR3 DNA follows: TGTGCCATCAGCAGGGCCGAGGAAAATCAGCCCCAGCATTTT.

This clonotype was detected a few times. CDR3 loop: CASSLAVAGSYNEQFF. The CDR3 region has the DNA TGCGCCAGCAGCTTGGCCGTTGCAGGGAGTTACAATGAGCAGTTCTTC. This chain links TRBV5-1 with TRBJ2-1; D may match TRBD1 or TRBD2 (5 bases each). Germline CDR1 reads SGHRS; CDR2 reads YFSETQ. This CDR3 has 16 residues. V lost 0 bases, J lost 4 bases, and 14 bases lay in between.

This clonotype was picked up a small number of times. The genes are TRBV7-2 and TRBJ1-2, with D unresolved. Trimming took off 2 bases at V and 4 bases at J, with 5 bases between the two ends. Germline V CDR1 and CDR2: SGHTA, FQGNSA. This CDR3 is built from 12 residues. Written as DNA, the CDR3 is TGTGCCAGCAGCTTAACCACCTATGGCTACACCTTC. Protein sequence: CASSLTTYGYTF. The full variable domain, completed using reference TRBV7-2 and TRBJ1-2, is GAGVSQSPSNKVTEKGKDVELRCDPISGHTALYWYRQSLGQGLEFLIYFQGNSAPDKSGLPSDRFSAERTGGSVSTLTIQRTQQEDSAVYLCASSLTTYGYTFGSGTRLTVV.

This chain links TRBV4-1 with TRBJ1-4; D gene ambiguous. CDR3 length equals 16 residues. Trimming shortened V by 2 bases and J by 0 bases, and 10 bases separated the two germline ends. From germline, CDR1 is MGHRA and CDR2 YSYEKL. CDR3 in DNA: TGCGCCAGCAGCCAACCAACCAGAGCAACTAATGAAAAACTGTTTTTT. This codes for CASSQPTRATNEKLFF.

In this sample, this clonotype turned up a few times. This rearrangement joins TRBV7-9 to TRBJ1-3; D ambiguous. The CDR3 extends over 14 amino acids. V dropped 5 bases and J dropped 2 bases, with 10 bases sitting between them. Germline-derived CDR1 and CDR2 are SEHNR and FQNEAQ (reference sequence). The CDR3 protein is CASSPEDAGNTIYF. CDR3 nucleotides: TGTGCCAGCAGCCCAGAGGACGCTGGAAACACCATATATTTT.